The 5 T cell receptor beta chains in this list originate from one sample, sequenced in a study of cytomegalovirus exposure and HLA in healthy donors. Both 60 Vbeta primers and 13 Jbeta primers went into the PCR. Sequenced by immunoSEQ multiplex PCR; TCRdb stores in-frame clones only, minus some. The sample holds about 160,000 clones, around 76% seen once. Material: PBMCs. The receptors were gathered from a man between 35 and 55 years old in good health and CMV-seropositive.

The chain links TRBV20-1 to TRBJ1-1; a possible D gene is TRBD1 (5 bases). The CDR3 contains 8 residues. V lost 7 bases and J 10 bases, leaving 7 bases between the germline ends. Germline values: CDR1 DFQATT, CDR2 SNEGSKA (reference sequence). The chain's CDR3 is CSGGVAFF. The CDR3 DNA reads as TGCAGTGGGGGGGTAGCTTTCTTT.

The chain combines TRBV11-1 with TRBJ2-1; no firm D call. Trimming pared 4 bases from V and 3 bases from J, leaving 10 bases between. CDR1 and CDR2 (germline): SGHAT, FQDESV (reference sequence). The CDR3 has 14 residues. CDR3 in amino acids: CASSSLNSYNEQFF. DNA of the CDR3: TGTGCCAGCAGCTCCTTAAACAGCTACAATGAGCAGTTCTTC. Filled out from reference TRBV11-1 and TRBJ2-1, the complete variable domain reads EAEVAQSPRYKITEKSQAVAFWCDPISGHATLYWYRQILGQGPELLVQFQDESVVDDSQLPKDRFSAERLKGVDSTLKIQPAELGDSAMYLCASSSLNSYNEQFFGPGTRLTVL.

V is TRBV18 and J is TRBJ1-5; the D gene is possibly TRBD1 (5 bases). Germline V gene sequence: CDR1 KGHSH, CDR2 LQKENI. This CDR3 has 14 residues. Trimming left V 0 bases short and J 2 bases short, with 5 bases between. In nucleotides, the CDR3 is TGTGCCAGCTCACCACCGGGGCGCAATCAGCCCCAGCATTTT. It encodes CASSPPGRNQPQHF.

This chain uses TRBV15 with TRBJ1-1, with TRBD1 matching 8 bases. CDR1 is LNHNV and CDR2 is YYDKDF in the germline V gene (reference sequence). The CDR3 is 13 residues long. Trimming cost V 9 bases and J 6 bases; bases outside gene matches: 9. The CDR3 here is CATGTGDRAEAFF. In DNA, the CDR3 is TGTGCCACTGGGACAGGCGATAGGGCTGAAGCTTTCTTT. Full variable domain (remainder filled in from reference TRBV15 and TRBJ1-1): DAMVIQNPRYQVTQFGKPVTLSCSQTLNHNVMYWYQQKSSQAPKLLFHYYDKDFNNEADTPDNFQSRRPNTSFCFLDIRSPGLGDTAMYLCATGTGDRAEAFFGQGTRLTVV.

The chain links TRBV9 to TRBJ1-1; possibly TRBD1 for D (5 bases). Germline V gene lookup returns CDR1 SGDLS and CDR2 YYNGEE. V was shortened by 3 bases and J by 1 base, with 13 bases between the two germline ends. The CDR3 consists of 15 residues. CDR3 DNA sequence: TGTGCCAGCAGCGCCGGGACTTTAGGGAACACTGAAGCTTTCTTT. It specifies CASSAGTLGNTEAFF.